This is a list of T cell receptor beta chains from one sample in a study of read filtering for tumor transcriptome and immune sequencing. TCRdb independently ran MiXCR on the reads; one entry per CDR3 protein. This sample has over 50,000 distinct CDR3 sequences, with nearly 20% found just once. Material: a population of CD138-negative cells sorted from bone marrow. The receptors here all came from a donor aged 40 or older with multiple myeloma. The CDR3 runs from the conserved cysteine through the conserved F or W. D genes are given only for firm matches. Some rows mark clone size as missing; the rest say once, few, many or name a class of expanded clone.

CDR3aa: CSARDGGDINQPQHF
CDR3nt: TGCAGTGCTAGAGATGGGGGGGATATCAATCAGCCCCAGCATTTT
d_gene: NA
len: 15
v_gene: TRBV20-1
j_gene: TRBJ1-5
abundance: many

CDR3aa: CSVGQGTGEQYF
CDR3nt: TGCAGCGTTGGACAGGGGACTGGAGAGCAGTACTTC
d_gene: TRBD1
len: 12
v_gene: TRBV29-1
j_gene: TRBJ2-7
abundance: NA

CDR3aa: CASSFLAVLGREQYF
CDR3nt: TGTGCCAGCAGTTTCTTAGCGGTACTGGGTAGGGAGCAGTACTTC
d_gene: NA
len: 15
v_gene: TRBV28
j_gene: TRBJ2-7
abundance: many

CDR3aa: CASSQEGRGMNTEAFF
CDR3nt: TGTGCCAGCAGCCAAGAGGGCCGGGGGATGAACACTGAAGCTTTCTTT
d_gene: NA
len: 16
v_gene: TRBV3-1
j_gene: TRBJ1-1
abundance: many

CDR3aa: CASSVGTPGISGRNEQFF
CDR3nt: TGTGCCAGCAGCGTAGGCACCCCGGGGATTAGCGGGAGGAATGAGCAGTTCTTC
d_gene: TRBD2
len: 18
v_gene: TRBV9
j_gene: TRBJ2-1
abundance: medium-sized

CDR3aa: CASSLRRPSGANVLTF
CDR3nt: TGTGCCAGCAGTTTAAGGAGGCCCAGTGGGGCCAACGTCCTGACTTTC
d_gene: NA
len: 16
v_gene: TRBV28
j_gene: TRBJ2-6
abundance: many

CDR3aa: CASSVPGATHEKLLF
CDR3nt: TGTGCCAGCAGCGTACCCGGGGCTACGCATGAAAAACTGCTTTTT
d_gene: NA
len: 15
v_gene: TRBV6-6
j_gene: TRBJ1-4
abundance: many

CDR3aa: CSARQQGTGELFF
CDR3nt: TGCAGTGCTAGGCAGCAGGGAACCGGGGAGCTGTTTTTT
d_gene: NA
len: 13
v_gene: TRBV20-1
j_gene: TRBJ2-2
abundance: many

CDR3aa: CASSPPTQNGYTF
CDR3nt: TGTGCCAGCTCACCACCTACGCAGAATGGCTACACCTTC
d_gene: NA
len: 13
v_gene: TRBV18
j_gene: TRBJ1-2
abundance: many

CDR3aa: CSARDFVAGDNQPQHF
CDR3nt: TGCAGTGCTAGAGATTTTGTGGCAGGGGACAATCAGCCCCAGCATTTT
d_gene: NA
len: 16
v_gene: TRBV20-1
j_gene: TRBJ1-5
abundance: many

CDR3aa: CASSPPPNTGELFF
CDR3nt: TGTGCCAGCTCACCACCCCCGAACACCGGGGAGCTGTTTTTT
d_gene: NA
len: 14
v_gene: TRBV18
j_gene: TRBJ2-2
abundance: many

CDR3aa: CASSFRQGSNEKLFF
CDR3nt: TGTGCCAGCAGCTTCCGACAGGGCTCGAATGAAAAACTGTTTTTT
d_gene: TRBD1
len: 15
v_gene: TRBV7-9
j_gene: TRBJ1-4
abundance: many

CDR3aa: CSASLTGGSGYGYTF
CDR3nt: TGCAGTGCTAGCCTGACAGGGGGCTCCGGCTATGGCTACACCTTC
d_gene: TRBD1
len: 15
v_gene: TRBV20-1
j_gene: TRBJ1-2
abundance: many